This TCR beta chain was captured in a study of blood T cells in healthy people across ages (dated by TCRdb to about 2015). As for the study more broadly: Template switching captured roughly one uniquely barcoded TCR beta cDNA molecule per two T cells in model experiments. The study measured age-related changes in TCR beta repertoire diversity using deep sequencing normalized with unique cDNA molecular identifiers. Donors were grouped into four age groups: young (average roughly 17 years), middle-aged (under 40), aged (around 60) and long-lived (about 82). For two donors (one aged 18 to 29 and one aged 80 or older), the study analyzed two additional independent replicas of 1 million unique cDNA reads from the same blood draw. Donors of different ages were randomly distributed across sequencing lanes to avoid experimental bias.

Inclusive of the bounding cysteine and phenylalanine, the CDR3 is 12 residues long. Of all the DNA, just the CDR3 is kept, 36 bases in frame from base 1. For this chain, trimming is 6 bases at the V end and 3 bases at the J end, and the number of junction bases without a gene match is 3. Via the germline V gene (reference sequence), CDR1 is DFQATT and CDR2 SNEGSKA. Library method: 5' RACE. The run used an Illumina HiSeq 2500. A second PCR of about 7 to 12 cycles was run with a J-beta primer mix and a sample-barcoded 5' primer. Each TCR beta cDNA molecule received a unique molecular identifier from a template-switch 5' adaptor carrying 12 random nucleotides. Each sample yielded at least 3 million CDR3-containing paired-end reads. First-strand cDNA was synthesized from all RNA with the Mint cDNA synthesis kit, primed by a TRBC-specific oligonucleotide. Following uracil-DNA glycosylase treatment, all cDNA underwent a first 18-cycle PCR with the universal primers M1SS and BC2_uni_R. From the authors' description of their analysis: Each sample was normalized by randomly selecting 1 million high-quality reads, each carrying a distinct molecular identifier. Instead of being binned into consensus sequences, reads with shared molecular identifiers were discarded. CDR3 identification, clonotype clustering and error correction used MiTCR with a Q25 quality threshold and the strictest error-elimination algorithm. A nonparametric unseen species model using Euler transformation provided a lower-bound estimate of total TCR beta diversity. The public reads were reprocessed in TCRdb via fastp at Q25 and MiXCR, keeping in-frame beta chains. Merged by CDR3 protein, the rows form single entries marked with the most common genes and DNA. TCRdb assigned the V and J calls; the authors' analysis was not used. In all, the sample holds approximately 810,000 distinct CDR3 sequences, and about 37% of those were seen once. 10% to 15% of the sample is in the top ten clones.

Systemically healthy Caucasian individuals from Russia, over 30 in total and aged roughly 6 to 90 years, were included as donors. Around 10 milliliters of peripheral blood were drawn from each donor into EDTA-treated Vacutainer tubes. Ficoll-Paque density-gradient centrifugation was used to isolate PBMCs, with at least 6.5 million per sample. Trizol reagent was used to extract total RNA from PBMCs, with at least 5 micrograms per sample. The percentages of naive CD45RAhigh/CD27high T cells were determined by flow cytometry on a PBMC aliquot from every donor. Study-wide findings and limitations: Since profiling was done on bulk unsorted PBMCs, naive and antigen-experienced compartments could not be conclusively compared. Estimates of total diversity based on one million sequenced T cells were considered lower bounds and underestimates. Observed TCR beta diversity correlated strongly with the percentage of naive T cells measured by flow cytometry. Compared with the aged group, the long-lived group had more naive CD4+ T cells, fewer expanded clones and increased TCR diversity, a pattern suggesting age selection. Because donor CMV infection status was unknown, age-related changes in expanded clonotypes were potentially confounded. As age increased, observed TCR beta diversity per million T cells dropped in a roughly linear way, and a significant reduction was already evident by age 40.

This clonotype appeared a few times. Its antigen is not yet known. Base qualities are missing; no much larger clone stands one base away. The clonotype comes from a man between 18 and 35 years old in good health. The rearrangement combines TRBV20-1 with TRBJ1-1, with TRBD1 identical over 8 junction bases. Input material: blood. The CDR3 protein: CSATDRDTEAFF. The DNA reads TGCAGTGCAACGGACAGGGACACTGAAGCTTTCTTT.